The next 30 T cell receptor beta chains were all read from a single sample in a study of shared clonotypes between healthy human individuals. The method was immunoSEQ multiplex PCR; TCRdb's version includes in-frame clones alone and lacks a portion of them. The repertoire holds about 380,000 clones, with around 96% as singletons. Sequencing used memory CD8+ T cells sorted from blood. The subset was: CD45RO+ cells pooled with CCR7-negative TemRA cells. These receptors originate from a man aged 25 to 40 in good health.

The chain employs TRBV5-4 and TRBJ2-5; no definite D call. Trimming took off 4 bases at V and 1 base at J, with 8 bases between the two ends. In germline, CDR1 is SGHNT, CDR2 YYREEE (reference sequence). The CDR3 loop spans 13 amino acids. The CDR3 reads CASSVRVQETQYF. Written as DNA, the CDR3 is TGTGCCAGCAGCGTCCGGGTCCAAGAGACCCAGTACTTC.

The chain combines TRBV7-9 with TRBJ2-1, with TRBD2 matching 15 bases. V gave up 1 base and J gave up 8 bases; unmatched junction bases: 12. Per the germline V gene, CDR1 is SEHNR and CDR2 is FQNEAQ (reference sequence). This CDR3 comprises 19 residues. CDR3 sequence: CASSLGGLAGGRRMDEQFF. CDR3 sequence (DNA): TGTGCCAGCAGCTTAGGGGGACTAGCGGGAGGTAGGCGTATGGATGAGCAGTTCTTC.

The sample holds one count of this clone. The chain recombines TRBV6-1 with TRBJ1-2; D gene uncertain. CDR1 and CDR2 from the germline V gene are MNHNS and SASEGT. The CDR3 has 11 residues. Deletions cut 0 bases from V and 7 bases from J, with 3 bases between. The CDR3 here is CASSEAGGYTF. CDR3 DNA: TGTGCCAGCAGTGAAGCGGGTGGCTACACCTTC.

The CDR3 sequence: CASSLERGSGRTGELFF. The CDR3 coding sequence is TGTGCCAGCAGCTTAGAACGCGGTAGCGGGAGGACCGGGGAGCTGTTTTTT. The chain carries TRBV7-2 and TRBJ2-2; 10 bases fit TRBD2. CDR1 is SGHTA, CDR2 FQGNSA, per germline. J gave up 5 bases and V 1 base, and 7 bases lay outside the gene matches. This CDR3 has 17 residues.

The chain joins TRBV18 to TRBJ1-2; D uncertain. In germline, CDR1 is KGHSH, CDR2 LQKENI. The CDR3 extends over 14 amino acids. V was cut by 4 bases and J by 2 bases, with 11 bases left in between. The CDR3 protein is CASSLDGRNYGYTF. In DNA, the CDR3 is TGTGCCAGCTCACTAGACGGGAGGAACTATGGCTACACCTTC.

This chain uses TRBV19 with TRBJ2-1; D remains ambiguous. CDR1 is LNHDA and CDR2 is SQIVND in the germline V gene (reference sequence). V gave up 2 bases and J gave up 1 base, with 18 bases separating them. This CDR3 has 18 amino acids. The CDR3 DNA is TGTGCCAGTAGTATACACCGAACCGGGCTGGGGTCCTACAATGAGCAGTTCTTC. Translation gives CASSIHRTGLGSYNEQFF.

Worth noting for this clone: Other nucleotide sequences from this sample produce the same CDR3. The chain couples TRBV7-9 to TRBJ1-2; no firm D call. Germline CDR1 reads SEHNR; CDR2 reads FQNEAQ (reference sequence). This CDR3 spans 11 amino acids. Trimming took 2 bases from V and 8 from J, leaving 6 bases between them. CDR3 residues: CASSLTGGYTF. DNA of the CDR3: TGTGCCAGCAGCTTAACGGGGGGCTACACCTTC.

This clone was counted once. CDR3 sequence: CASSLEQGRNEQYF. DNA of the CDR3: TGCGCCAGCAGCTTGGAGCAGGGTCGGAACGAGCAGTACTTC. The gene calls are TRBV5-1 and TRBJ2-7, with a tentative D call TRBD1 (5 bases). The V gene's germline CDR1 is SGHRS and CDR2 YFSETQ. Deletions cut 0 bases from V and 5 bases from J, with 12 bases between. The CDR3 is 14 amino acids.

This chain links TRBV10-3 with TRBJ2-1; 7 nucleotides align to TRBD2. CDR3 length: 12 amino acids. V was pared by 10 bases and J by 5 bases, with 5 bases of the junction left unmatched. The germline CDR1 and CDR2 sequences are ENHRY and SYGVKD. The CDR3: CATRTRNNEQFF. The DNA for the CDR3 is TGTGCCACTCGGACTAGGAACAATGAGCAGTTCTTC.

The chain has TRBV5-1 and TRBJ2-1; perhaps TRBD1 as D (5 bases). The V gene's germline CDR1 is SGHRS and CDR2 YFSETQ. Trimming removed 3 bases from V and 6 bases from J, with 13 bases in between. CDR3 length equals 14 residues. CDR3 region: CASSSKGYLNEQFF. The CDR3 DNA is TGCGCCAGCAGCTCTAAGGGGTACCTCAATGAGCAGTTCTTC.

V usage is TRBV15 and J usage is TRBJ2-5, with 10 bases aligning to TRBD1. The germline V gene encodes CDR1 LNHNV and CDR2 YYDKDF (reference sequence). CDR3 size: 14 residues. Trimming took 1 base from V and 4 from J; bases not matched to a gene: 0. The CDR3 sequence: CATSRGQGAETQYF. CDR3 coding DNA: TGTGCCACCAGCAGAGGACAGGGGGCAGAGACCCAGTACTTC.

This rearrangement joins TRBV4-1 to TRBJ2-5, with 9 positions matching TRBD2. CDR1 is MGHRA, CDR2 YSYEKL, per germline. This CDR3 contains 17 residues. The J segment lost 5 bases and the V segment lost 1 base, leaving 11 bases of the junction unmatched. The CDR3 region is CASSQVLAGLAVETQYF. CDR3 bases: TGCGCCAGCAGCCAAGTCCTAGCGGGACTAGCTGTGGAGACCCAGTACTTC.

This clone appeared a single time. The gene calls are TRBV5-4 and TRBJ2-7; 10 nucleotides align to TRBD2. Per germline, CDR1 SGHNT and CDR2 YYREEE (reference sequence). This CDR3 spans 15 amino acids. V lost 4 bases to trimming and J lost 3 bases; unmatched junction nucleotides: 7. The CDR3 loop reads CASSLAGVAIYEQYF. CDR3 DNA: TGTGCCAGCAGCCTAGCGGGAGTAGCCATCTACGAGCAGTACTTC.

This chain uses TRBV6-5 with TRBJ1-1, with unresolved D. This CDR3 has 9 residues. CDR1 and CDR2 from the germline V gene are MNHEY and SVGAGI. The V gene lost 7 bases and the J gene lost 7 bases, with 4 bases spanning the gap. CDR3 sequence (DNA): TGTGCCAGCAATGATGAAGCTTTCTTT. It encodes CASNDEAFF.

The chain recombines TRBV19 with TRBJ1-2, with D perhaps TRBD1 (6 bases). Germline V lookup: CDR1 LNHDA, CDR2 SQIVND (reference sequence). The CDR3 length is 11 residues. Trimming removed 7 bases at V and 8 bases at J, with 11 bases between. CDR3 DNA sequence: TGTGCCAGTAACAGGGCCGGCGGCTACACCTTC. Translation: CASNRAGGYTF.

The chain is built from TRBV10-3 and TRBJ2-3; 7 nucleotides line up with TRBD2. CDR3 length: 13 residues. The V gene's germline CDR1 is ENHRY and CDR2 SYGVKD. The junction had 4 bases not matched to a gene; V was cut back by 6 bases and J by 4 bases. CDR3 amino acids: CAISRTRPDTQYF. CDR3 nucleotide sequence: TGTGCCATCAGCCGGACTAGACCAGATACGCAGTATTTT.

CDR3 protein: CASTPTAGQNYGYTF. CDR3 in DNA: TGTGCCAGCACCCCGACGGCAGGGCAGAACTATGGCTACACCTTC. This chain uses TRBV9 with TRBJ1-2; maybe TRBD1 (5 bases). Germline-derived CDR1 and CDR2 are SGDLS and YYNGEE. The CDR3 length is 15 residues. Between the trimmed V and J ends, which lost 6 bases and 2 bases, there was a span of 17 bases.

The chain has TRBV2 and TRBJ2-3; 8 bases are shared with TRBD2. V lost 6 bases and J lost 1; bases outside the gene matches: 6. Per germline, CDR1 SNHLY and CDR2 FYNNEI. The CDR3 has 15 residues. CDR3 bases: TGTGCCAGCAGCTTAAGCGGGGGTCGCACAGATACGCAGTATTTT. Protein: CASSLSGGRTDTQYF. Full variable domain (outside the CDR3, taken from reference TRBV2 and TRBJ2-3): EPEVTQTPSHQVTQMGQEVILRCVPISNHLYFYWYRQILGQKVEFLVSFYNNEISEKSEIFDDQFSVERPDGSNFTLKIRSTKLEDSAMYFCASSLSGGRTDTQYFGPGTRLTVL.

The V gene is TRBV7-9, the J gene TRBJ2-1; TRBD1 matches at 7 bases. The junction had 10 bases not matched to a gene; V was cut back by 2 bases and J by 6 bases. Germline assignment: CDR1 SEHNR and CDR2 FQNEAQ (reference sequence). The CDR3 extends over 16 amino acids. CDR3 nucleotide sequence: TGTGCCAGCAGCTTAAGAGGGTTGTCAGGGGGCAATGAGCAGTTCTTC. Protein: CASSLRGLSGGNEQFF.

The chain carries TRBV27 and TRBJ2-3; TRBD2 agrees at 13 bases. Germline V gene sequence: CDR1 MNHEY, CDR2 SMNVEV (reference sequence). V gave up 6 bases and J gave up 1 base; unmatched junction bases: 19. The CDR3 covers 21 residues. The CDR3 is CASRIHNPGLAGRWGTDTQYF. The CDR3 DNA reads TGTGCCAGCAGAATCCATAACCCGGGACTAGCGGGAAGATGGGGCACAGATACGCAGTATTTT.

This rearrangement joins TRBV5-6 to TRBJ2-7, with D perhaps matching TRBD1 (5 bases). Germline V gives CDR1 SGHDT, CDR2 YYEEEE. Trimming stripped 2 bases from V and 3 bases from J, with 6 bases between. The CDR3 is made up of 12 amino acids. DNA for the CDR3: TGTGCCAGCAGCTTAAGGGGCTACGAGCAGTACTTC. This encodes CASSLRGYEQYF.

The chain has TRBV30 and TRBJ2-1; TRBD2 matches 9 bases. V was pared by 0 bases and J by 8 bases, with 11 bases of the junction left unmatched. CDR3 length equals 16 residues. Germline loops: CDR1 GTSNPN, CDR2 SVGIG (reference sequence). The CDR3 loop is CAWSVPRLAGRDEQFF. CDR3 in DNA: TGTGCCTGGAGTGTCCCACGGCTAGCGGGAAGAGATGAGCAGTTCTTC.

This chain connects TRBV19 to TRBJ2-5; 13 bases line up with TRBD2. The CDR3 is 15 residues long. V shed 3 bases and J 6 bases; nucleotides not matched to a gene: 4. Germline CDR1 and CDR2: LNHDA and SQIVND (reference sequence). CDR3 DNA: TGTGCCAGTAGTATTCGGACTAGCGGGAGTAAGACCCAGTACTTC. This encodes CASSIRTSGSKTQYF.

The rearrangement joins TRBV5-1 to TRBJ2-1; 12 positions agree with TRBD2. Germline-derived CDR1 and CDR2 are SGHRS and YFSETQ. CDR3 length equals 18 residues. The trim removed 2 bases at V and 7 bases at J, leaving 13 bases unmatched. The CDR3 DNA reads TGCGCCAGCAGCTTCCTGGGACTAGCGGGTACTCAGAGGAATGAGCAGTTCTTC. This encodes CASSFLGLAGTQRNEQFF. Supplemented by reference TRBV5-1 and TRBJ2-1, the full variable domain reads KAGVTQTPRYLIKTRGQQVTLSCSPISGHRSVSWYQQTPGQGLQFLFEYFSETQRNKGNFPGRFSGRQFSNSRSEMNVSTLELGDSALYLCASSFLGLAGTQRNEQFFGPGTRLTVL.

This clone was seen once. The chain couples TRBV6-1 to TRBJ2-7, with 7 bases aligning to TRBD2. After removal of 6 bases from V and 0 bases from J, the junction contained 5 bases not matched to a gene. This CDR3 has 14 residues. CDR1 and CDR2 (germline): MNHNS, SASEGT. The CDR3 region has the DNA TGTGCCAGCAGGCTCGGGGGGAGCTCCTACGAGCAGTACTTC. Its translation is CASRLGGSSYEQYF.

The chain has TRBV11-2 and TRBJ2-7; 8 positions match TRBD2. Germline V lookup: CDR1 SGHAT, CDR2 FQNNGV. The V and J ends lost 3 bases and 4 bases, in that order; junction bases with no gene match: 8. The CDR3 is 15 residues long. DNA for the CDR3: TGTGCCAGCAGCTTTGGAGCGGGAGCATATTACGAGCAGTACTTC. The encoded protein is CASSFGAGAYYEQYF.

The chain carries TRBV5-4 and TRBJ2-5; D may be TRBD2 (6 bases). Germline CDR1 SGHNT, CDR2 YYREEE (reference sequence). V was cut by 1 base and J by 1 base, with 11 bases left in between. The CDR3 consists of 15 residues. CDR3 sequence reads: CASSLTSSIQETQYF. The CDR3 coding sequence is TGTGCCAGCAGCTTGACTAGCTCCATCCAAGAGACCCAGTACTTC.

The rearrangement links TRBV7-2 to TRBJ1-5; unclear D gene. Germline assignment: CDR1 SGHTA and CDR2 FQGNSA. V was cut by 0 bases and J by 0 bases, with 3 bases left in between. The CDR3 is 14 residues long. As DNA, the CDR3 is TGTGCCAGCAGCTTAGCATATAGCAATCAGCCCCAGCATTTT. Protein sequence: CASSLAYSNQPQHF.

This chain links TRBV11-2 with TRBJ2-3; TRBD2 matches 9 bases. Trimming removed 5 bases from V and 2 bases from J; junction bases left unmatched: 5. This CDR3 has 15 residues. Per germline, CDR1 SGHAT and CDR2 FQNNGV. Written as DNA, the CDR3 is TGTGCCAGCAGCGCGACTAGCGGACACACAGATACGCAGTATTTT. This encodes CASSATSGHTDTQYF. The full variable domain, in which reference TRBV11-2 and TRBJ2-3 provide the parts outside the CDR3, is EAGVAQSPRYKIIEKRQSVAFWCNPISGHATLYWYQQILGQGPKLLIQFQNNGVVDDSQLPKDRFSAERLKGVDSTLKIQPAKLEDSAVYLCASSATSGHTDTQYFGPGTRLTVL.

This chain connects TRBV6-5 to TRBJ2-3, with D perhaps TRBD1 or TRBD2 (7 bases each). There are 14 residues in the CDR3. The V and J ends lost 5 bases and 4 bases respectively, with 13 bases between them. Germline assignment: CDR1 MNHEY and CDR2 SVGAGI. CDR3 sequence reads: CASSTGGQPDTQYF. The CDR3, as DNA: TGTGCCAGCAGTACGGGGGGACAGCCAGATACGCAGTATTTT.